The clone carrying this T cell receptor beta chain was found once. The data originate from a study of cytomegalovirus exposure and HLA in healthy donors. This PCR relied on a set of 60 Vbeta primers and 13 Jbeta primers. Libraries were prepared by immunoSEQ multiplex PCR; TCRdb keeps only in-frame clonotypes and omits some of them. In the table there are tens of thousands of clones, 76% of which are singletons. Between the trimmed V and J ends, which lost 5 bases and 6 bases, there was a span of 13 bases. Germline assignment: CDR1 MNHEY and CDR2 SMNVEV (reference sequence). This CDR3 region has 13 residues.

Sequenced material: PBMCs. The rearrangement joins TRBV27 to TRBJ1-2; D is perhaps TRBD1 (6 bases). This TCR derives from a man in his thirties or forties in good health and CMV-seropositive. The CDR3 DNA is TGTGCCAGCAGTCTCAGGGGACCCAATGGCTACACCTTC. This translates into CASSLRGPNGYTF.